The 3 T cell receptor beta chains listed next were all sequenced from one sample in a study of monozygotic twins with cystic fibrosis (dated by TCRdb to about 2021). Library method: the immunoSEQ multiplex PCR assay. TCRdb stores this immuneACCESS table with in-frame sequences only. Part of the clones is absent; in the studies checked, under half of the shortfall reflects unresolved V genes, and no reason is known for the rest. The sample records 30,000 to 35,000 clones, 66% of which are singletons. Over 0.75% of the sample is held by the ten biggest clonotypes. The sample taken for sequencing was blood. The source is a girl between 5 and 17 years old with cystic fibrosis.

The gene calls are TRBV2 and TRBJ2-7; the match to TRBD2 covers 7 bases. The ends lost 2 bases at V and 3 bases at J; junction bases unmatched: 4. CDR1 SNHLY and CDR2 FYNNEI come from the germline V gene. The CDR3 has 14 residues. In nucleotides, the CDR3 is TGTGCCAGCAGTGAAAGTCGCGGGAGCTACGAGCAGTACTTC. Amino acids: CASSESRGSYEQYF.

The J gene is TRBJ1-2, the V gene TRBV30; D ambiguous. Per the germline V gene, CDR1 is GTSNPN and CDR2 is SVGIG (reference sequence). V lost 0 bases, J lost 8 bases, and 10 bases lay in between. The CDR3 has 12 residues. In DNA form, the CDR3 reads TGTGCCTGGAGTGTACATACCGGGGGCTACACCTTC. Its translation is CAWSVHTGGYTF. The full variable domain, completed using reference TRBV30 and TRBJ1-2, is SQTIHQWPATLVQPVGSPLSLECTVEGTSNPNLYWYRQAAGRGLQLLFYSVGIGQISSEVPQNLSASRPQDRQFILSSKKLLLSDSGFYLCAWSVHTGGYTFGSGTRLTVV.

In this sample, this clone turned up a few times. One end of the junction is discordant with germline, which a read error may explain. The rearrangement uses TRBV5-6 and TRBJ2-7; possible D gene TRBD2, 5 bases. The CDR3 sequence is 12 residues long. Per germline, CDR1 SGHDT and CDR2 YYEEEE. The CDR3 spells CASSSPQGPRDF. The CDR3 bases are TGTGCCAGCAGTTCTCCACAAGGCCCGCGGGACTTC. Together with reference TRBV5-6 and TRBJ2-7, the CDR3 gives the full variable domain: DAGVTQSPTHLIKTRGQQVTLRCSPKSGHDTVSWYQQALGQGPQFIFQYYEEEERQRGNFPDRFSGHQFPNYSSELNVNALLLGDSALYLCASSSPQGPRDFGPGTRLTVT.